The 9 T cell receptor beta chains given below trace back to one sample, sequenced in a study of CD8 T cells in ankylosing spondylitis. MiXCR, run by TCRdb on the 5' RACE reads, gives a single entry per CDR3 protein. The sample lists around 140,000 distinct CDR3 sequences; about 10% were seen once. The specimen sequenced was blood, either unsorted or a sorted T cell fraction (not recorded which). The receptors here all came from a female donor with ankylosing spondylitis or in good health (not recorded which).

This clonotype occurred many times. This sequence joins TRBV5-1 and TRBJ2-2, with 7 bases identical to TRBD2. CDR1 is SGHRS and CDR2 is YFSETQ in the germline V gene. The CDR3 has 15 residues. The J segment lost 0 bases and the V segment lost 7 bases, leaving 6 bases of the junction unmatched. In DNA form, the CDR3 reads TGCGCCAGCCGGCCTAGCGGAACGAACACCGGGGAGCTGTTTTTT. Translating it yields CASRPSGTNTGELFF. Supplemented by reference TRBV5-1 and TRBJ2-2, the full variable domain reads KAGVTQTPRYLIKTRGQQVTLSCSPISGHRSVSWYQQTPGQGLQFLFEYFSETQRNKGNFPGRFSGRQFSNSRSEMNVSTLELGDSALYLCASRPSGTNTGELFFGEGSRLTVL.

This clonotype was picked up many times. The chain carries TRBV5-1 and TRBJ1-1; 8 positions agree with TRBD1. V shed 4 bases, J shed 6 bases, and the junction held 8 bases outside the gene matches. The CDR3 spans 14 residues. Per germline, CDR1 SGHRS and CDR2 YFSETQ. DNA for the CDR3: TGCGCCAGCAGCCTCGGGACAGGTCGATCTGAAGCTTTCTTT. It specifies CASSLGTGRSEAFF.

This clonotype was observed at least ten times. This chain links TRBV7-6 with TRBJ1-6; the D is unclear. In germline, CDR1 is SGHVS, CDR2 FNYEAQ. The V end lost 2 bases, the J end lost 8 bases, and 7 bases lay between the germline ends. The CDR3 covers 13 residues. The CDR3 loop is CASSLRADSPLHF. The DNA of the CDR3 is TGTGCCAGCAGCTTAAGGGCGGATTCACCCCTCCACTTT.

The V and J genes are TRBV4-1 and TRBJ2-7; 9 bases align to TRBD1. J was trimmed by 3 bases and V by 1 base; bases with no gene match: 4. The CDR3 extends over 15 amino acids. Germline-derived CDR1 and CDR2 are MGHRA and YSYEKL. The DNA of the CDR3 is TGCGCCAGCAGCCAAGTGAAGACAGGGGGCTACGAGCAGTACTTC. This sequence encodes CASSQVKTGGYEQYF.

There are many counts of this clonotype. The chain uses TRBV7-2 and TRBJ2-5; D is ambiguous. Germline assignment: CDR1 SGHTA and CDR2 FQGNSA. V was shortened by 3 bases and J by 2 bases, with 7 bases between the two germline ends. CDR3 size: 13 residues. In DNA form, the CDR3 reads TGTGCCAGCAGCTTTTACCTACAAGAGACCCAGTACTTC. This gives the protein CASSFYLQETQYF.

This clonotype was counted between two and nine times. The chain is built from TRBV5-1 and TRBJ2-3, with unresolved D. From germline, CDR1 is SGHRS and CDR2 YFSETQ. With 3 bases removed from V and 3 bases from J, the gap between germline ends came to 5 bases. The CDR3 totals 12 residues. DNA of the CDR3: TGCGCCAGCAGCTGGGCGACAGATACGCAGTATTTT. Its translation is CASSWATDTQYF.

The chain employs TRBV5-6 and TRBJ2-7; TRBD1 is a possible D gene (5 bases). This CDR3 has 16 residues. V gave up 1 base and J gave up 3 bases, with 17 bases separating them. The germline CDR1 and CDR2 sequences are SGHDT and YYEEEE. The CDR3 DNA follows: TGTGCCAGCAGCTTGAGGGTCGCAGGGAAATACTACGAGCAGTACTTC. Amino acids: CASSLRVAGKYYEQYF.

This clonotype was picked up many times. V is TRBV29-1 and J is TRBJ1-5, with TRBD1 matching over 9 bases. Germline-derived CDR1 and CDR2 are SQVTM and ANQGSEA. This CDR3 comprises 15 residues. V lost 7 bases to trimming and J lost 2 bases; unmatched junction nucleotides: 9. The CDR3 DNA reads TGCAGCGCGAGGAGGGACAGGGAGGGCAATCAGCCCCAGCATTTT. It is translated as CSARRDREGNQPQHF.

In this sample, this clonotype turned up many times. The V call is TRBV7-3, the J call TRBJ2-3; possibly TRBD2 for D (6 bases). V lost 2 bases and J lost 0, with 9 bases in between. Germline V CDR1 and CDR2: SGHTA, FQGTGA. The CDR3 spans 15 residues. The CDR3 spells CASSLLATSTDTQYF. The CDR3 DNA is TGTGCCAGCAGCTTACTAGCGACGAGCACAGATACGCAGTATTTT.